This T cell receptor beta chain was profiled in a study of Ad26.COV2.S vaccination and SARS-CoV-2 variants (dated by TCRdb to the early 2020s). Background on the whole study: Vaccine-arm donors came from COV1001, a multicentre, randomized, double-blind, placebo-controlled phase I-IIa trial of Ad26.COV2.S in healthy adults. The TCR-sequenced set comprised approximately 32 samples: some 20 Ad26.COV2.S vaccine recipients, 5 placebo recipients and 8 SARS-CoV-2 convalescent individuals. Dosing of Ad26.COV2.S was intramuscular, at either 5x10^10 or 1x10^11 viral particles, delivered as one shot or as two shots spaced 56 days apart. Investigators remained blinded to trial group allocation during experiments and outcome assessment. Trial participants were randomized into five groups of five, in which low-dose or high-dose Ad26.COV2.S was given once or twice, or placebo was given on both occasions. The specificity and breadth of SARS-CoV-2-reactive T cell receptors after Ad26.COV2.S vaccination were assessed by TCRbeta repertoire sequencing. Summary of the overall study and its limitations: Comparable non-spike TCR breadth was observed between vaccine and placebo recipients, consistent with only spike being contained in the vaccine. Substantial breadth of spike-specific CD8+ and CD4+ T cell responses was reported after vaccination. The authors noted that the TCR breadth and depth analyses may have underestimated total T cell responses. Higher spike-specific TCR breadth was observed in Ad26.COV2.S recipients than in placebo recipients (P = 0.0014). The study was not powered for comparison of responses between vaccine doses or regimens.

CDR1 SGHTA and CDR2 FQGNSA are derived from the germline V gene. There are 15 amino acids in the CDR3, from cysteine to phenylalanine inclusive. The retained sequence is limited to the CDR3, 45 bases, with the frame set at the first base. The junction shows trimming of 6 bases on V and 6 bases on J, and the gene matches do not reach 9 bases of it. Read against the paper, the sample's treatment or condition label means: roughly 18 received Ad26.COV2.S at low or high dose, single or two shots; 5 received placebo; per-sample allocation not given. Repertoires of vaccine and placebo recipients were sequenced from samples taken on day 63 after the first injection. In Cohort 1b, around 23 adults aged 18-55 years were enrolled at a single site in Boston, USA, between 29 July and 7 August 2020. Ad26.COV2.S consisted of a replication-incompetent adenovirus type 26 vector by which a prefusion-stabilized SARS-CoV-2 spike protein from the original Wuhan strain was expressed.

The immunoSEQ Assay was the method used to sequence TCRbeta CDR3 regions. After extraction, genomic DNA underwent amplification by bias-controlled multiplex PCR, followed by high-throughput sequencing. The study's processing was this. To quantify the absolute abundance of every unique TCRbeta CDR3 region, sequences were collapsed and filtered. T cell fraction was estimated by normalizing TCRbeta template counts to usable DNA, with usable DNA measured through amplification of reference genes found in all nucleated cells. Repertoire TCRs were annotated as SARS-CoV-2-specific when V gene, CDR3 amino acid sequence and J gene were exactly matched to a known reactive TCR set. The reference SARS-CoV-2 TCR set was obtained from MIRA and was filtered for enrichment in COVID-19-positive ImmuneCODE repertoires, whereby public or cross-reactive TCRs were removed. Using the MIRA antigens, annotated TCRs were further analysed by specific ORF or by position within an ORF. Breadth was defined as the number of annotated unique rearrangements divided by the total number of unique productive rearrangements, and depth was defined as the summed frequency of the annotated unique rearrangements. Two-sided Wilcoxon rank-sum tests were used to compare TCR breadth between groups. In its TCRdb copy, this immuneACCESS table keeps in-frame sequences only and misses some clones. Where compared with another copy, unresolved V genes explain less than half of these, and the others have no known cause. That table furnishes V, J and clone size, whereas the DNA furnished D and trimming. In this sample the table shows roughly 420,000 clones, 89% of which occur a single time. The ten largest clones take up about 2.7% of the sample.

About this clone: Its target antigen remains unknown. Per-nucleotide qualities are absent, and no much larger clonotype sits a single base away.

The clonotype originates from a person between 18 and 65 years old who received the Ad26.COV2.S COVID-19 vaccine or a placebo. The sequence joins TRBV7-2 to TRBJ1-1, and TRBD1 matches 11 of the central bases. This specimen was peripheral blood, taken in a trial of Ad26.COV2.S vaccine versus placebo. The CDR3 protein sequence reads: CASRDRGRGLAEAFF. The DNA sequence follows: TGTGCCAGCAGGGACAGGGGGCGAGGTTTAGCTGAAGCTTTCTTT.